Below are 8 T cell receptor beta chains sequenced from a single sample in a study of blood T cells in healthy people across ages. Combining a sample-barcoded 5' primer with a J-beta primer mix, a second PCR ran for 7 to 11 cycles. One entry per CDR3 protein results from TCRdb running MiXCR on the 5' RACE reads. Among about 1.8 million distinct CDR3 sequences, around half were seen once, and the ten largest hold approximately 2.1%. The sample was blood. The receptors derive from a woman aged 40 to 50 in good health.

This clonotype has only one observation. The chain couples TRBV29-1 to TRBJ2-4; no firm D call. V was clipped by 6 bases and J by 0 bases, with 9 bases between them. Germline assignment: CDR1 SQVTM and CDR2 ANQGSEA. The CDR3 contains 13 residues. The CDR3 protein is CSVINVAKNIQYF. CDR3 sequence (DNA): TGCAGCGTGATTAATGTAGCCAAAAACATTCAGTACTTC.

The gene calls are TRBV6-1 and TRBJ2-3; 12 bases align to TRBD2. Germline trimming cut 4 bases from V and 6 bases from J; bases unmatched to any gene: 8. This CDR3 contains 16 residues. Germline CDR1 is MNHNS and CDR2 is SASEGT. The CDR3 sequence is CASSGSSGGAGDTQYF. The CDR3 nucleotides read TGTGCCAGCAGTGGATCTAGCGGGGGGGCGGGTGATACGCAGTATTTT.

J is TRBJ2-4 and V is TRBV2; 8 bases agree with TRBD1. Looked up from germline, CDR1 is SNHLY and CDR2 is FYNNEI. The CDR3 consists of 14 residues. V lost 11 bases, J lost 7 bases, and 13 bases stayed unmatched. This chain's CDR3 is CAGIRDRTGNIQYF. Written as DNA, the CDR3 is TGTGCCGGGATCAGGGACAGGACCGGGAACATTCAGTACTTC.

V gene TRBV20-1 combines with J gene TRBJ2-3; D unclear. Germline CDR1 is DFQATT and CDR2 is SNEGSKA (reference sequence). Trimming shortened V by 3 bases and J by 2 bases, and 9 bases separated the two germline ends. The CDR3 is 13 residues long. CDR3 sequence reads: CSASPGATDTQYF. CDR3 DNA sequence: TGCAGTGCTAGCCCAGGAGCCACAGATACGCAGTATTTT.

A few counts support this clonotype. The rearrangement joins TRBV13 to TRBJ2-1; TRBD2 might be the D (6 bases). This CDR3 is 12 amino acids long. V shed 2 bases and J shed 10 bases, with 9 bases lying between them. Germline CDR1 and CDR2: PRHDT and FYEKMQ (reference sequence). CDR3 nucleotide sequence: TGTGCCAGCAGCTTAACGGGGGTCGAGCAGTTCTTC. It encodes CASSLTGVEQFF.

This clonotype appeared a few times. A much larger clone lies one base from this, so it may be a read error. V is TRBV6-2 or TRBV6-3 and J is TRBJ2-7, with a weak D call TRBD1 (7 bases). Per germline, CDR1 MNHEY and CDR2 SVGEGT. Trimming took off 4 bases at V and 2 bases at J, with 15 bases between the two ends. CDR3 length equals 15 residues. The CDR3 region is CASSSSGGGAYEQYF. As DNA, the CDR3 is TGTGCCAGCAGTTCCTCAGGGGGAGGCGCCTACGAGCAGTACTTC.

This clonotype was counted only a few times. This sequence joins TRBV7-6 and TRBJ2-7; TRBD1 agrees at 9 bases. Germline loops: CDR1 SGHVS, CDR2 FNYEAQ. This CDR3 has 14 amino acids. V shed 4 bases, J shed 7 bases, and the junction held 8 bases outside the gene matches. CDR3 region: CASSSRDRAEEQYF. The CDR3 DNA sequence: TGTGCCAGCAGCTCTCGGGACAGGGCTGAGGAGCAGTACTTC.

Remarks on this clonotype: A single base separates this from a much larger clone, so it may be a read error. The genes are TRBV7-2 and TRBJ2-5; 11 positions match TRBD2. This CDR3 contains 16 residues. The germline CDR1 and CDR2 sequences are SGHTA and FQGNSA. J gave up 0 bases and V 5 bases, and 5 bases lay outside the gene matches. CDR3 in DNA: TGTGCCAGCAGCCGGCGACTAGCGGGGTACCAAGAGACCCAGTACTTC. Its protein product is CASSRRLAGYQETQYF.